This TCR beta chain was identified during a study of chemoradiotherapy in HPV16-positive cancers. J lost 6 bases, V lost 3 bases, and 15 bases had no gene match. Germline CDR1 GTSNPN, CDR2 SVGIG (reference sequence). The CDR3 spans 17 residues. The assay was immunoSEQ multiplex PCR, and TCRdb's table has in-frame clones only and misses some. The sample has 4,000 or so clones, 75% to 90% seen once. The genes are TRBV30 and TRBJ2-1; the match to TRBD1 covers 9 bases. This material was acquired from a patient who underwent chemoradiotherapy. The TCR originated in a human donor with HPV-associated anogenital cancer. The CDR3 loop reads CAWRAGTGSISRNEQFF. The CDR3 coding sequence is TGTGCCTGGAGGGCCGGGACAGGGAGTATATCCCGCAATGAGCAGTTCTTC.